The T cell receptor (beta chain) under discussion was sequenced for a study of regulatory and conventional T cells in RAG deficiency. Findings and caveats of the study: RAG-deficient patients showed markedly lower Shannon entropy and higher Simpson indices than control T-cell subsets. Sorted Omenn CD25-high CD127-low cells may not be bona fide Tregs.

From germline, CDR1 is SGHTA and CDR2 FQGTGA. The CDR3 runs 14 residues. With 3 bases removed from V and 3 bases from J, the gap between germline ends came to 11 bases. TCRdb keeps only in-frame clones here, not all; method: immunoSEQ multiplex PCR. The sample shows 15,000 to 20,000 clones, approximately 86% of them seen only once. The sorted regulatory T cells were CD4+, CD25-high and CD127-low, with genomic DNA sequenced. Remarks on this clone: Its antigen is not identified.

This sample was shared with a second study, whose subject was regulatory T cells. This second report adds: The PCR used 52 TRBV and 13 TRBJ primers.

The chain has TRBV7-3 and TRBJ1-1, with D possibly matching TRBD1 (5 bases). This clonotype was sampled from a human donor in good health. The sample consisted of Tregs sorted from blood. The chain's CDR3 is CASSLGPQDTEAFF. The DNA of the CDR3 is TGTGCCAGCAGCTTGGGACCACAGGACACTGAAGCTTTCTTT.